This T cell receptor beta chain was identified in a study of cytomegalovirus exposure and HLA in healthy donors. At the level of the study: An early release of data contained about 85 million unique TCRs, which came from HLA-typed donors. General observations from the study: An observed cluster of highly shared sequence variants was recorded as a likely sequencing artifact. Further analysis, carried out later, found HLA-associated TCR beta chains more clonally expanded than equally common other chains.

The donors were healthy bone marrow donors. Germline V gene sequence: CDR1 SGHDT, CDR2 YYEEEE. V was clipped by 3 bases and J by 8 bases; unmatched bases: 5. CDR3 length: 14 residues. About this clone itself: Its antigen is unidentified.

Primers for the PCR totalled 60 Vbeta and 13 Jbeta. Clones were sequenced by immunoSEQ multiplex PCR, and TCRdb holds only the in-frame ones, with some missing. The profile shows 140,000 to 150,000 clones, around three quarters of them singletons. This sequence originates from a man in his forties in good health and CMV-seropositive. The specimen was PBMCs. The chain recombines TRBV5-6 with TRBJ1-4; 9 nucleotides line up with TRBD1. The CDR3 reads CASSSTGGEEKLFF. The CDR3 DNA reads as TGTGCCAGCAGCTCGACAGGGGGTGAGGAAAAACTGTTTTTT.